Each of the 9 T cell receptor beta chains below was sequenced from the same sample in a study of blood T cells in healthy people across ages. Together with a sample-barcoded 5' primer, a J-beta primer mix was included in a second PCR lasting about 6 to 12 cycles. TCRdb passed the 5' RACE reads through MiXCR, listing each CDR3 protein once. The sample lists around 1.5 million distinct CDR3 sequences, almost 35% occurring once. Sequencing was carried out using blood. These receptors were obtained from a woman between 25 and 40 years old in good health.

This clonotype was counted a few times. The chain has TRBV28 and TRBJ1-2; possible D gene TRBD1, 6 bases. This CDR3 comprises 16 residues. V gave up 7 bases and J gave up 6 bases, with 24 bases separating them. CDR1 MDHEN and CDR2 SYDVKM come from the germline V gene. For the CDR3, the DNA is TGTGCCAGCACCTCAAGGGGGGGGGCAATGTGGGATGGCTACACCTTC. Its protein is CASTSRGGAMWDGYTF.

CDR3 bases: TGCAGCGTTGCAGGGCTAGCGGGAGGGGCCTCCTACAATGAGCAGTTCTTC. Protein sequence: CSVAGLAGGASYNEQFF. The chain carries TRBV29-1 and TRBJ2-1; 12 nucleotides line up with TRBD2. CDR1 and CDR2 (germline): SQVTM, ANQGSEA. Trimming at V came to 4 bases and at J to 0 bases, leaving 7 bases not matched to a gene. The CDR3 spans 17 residues.

The V gene is TRBV20-1, the J gene TRBJ1-2; D is undetermined. V was pared by 8 bases and J by 4 bases, with 17 bases between. This CDR3 spans 13 amino acids. From germline, CDR1 is DFQATT and CDR2 SNEGSKA (reference sequence). The CDR3 nucleotides are TGCAGTACTTATGTTCGGGCAGCCTATGGCTACACCTTC. Translated: CSTYVRAAYGYTF.

The chain recombines TRBV27 with TRBJ1-2; D is uncertain. The CDR3 spans 13 residues. V was cut by 3 bases and J by 7 bases, with 12 bases left in between. CDR1 is MNHEY, CDR2 SMNVEV, per germline (reference sequence). The DNA of the CDR3 is TGTGCCAGCAGTTTGTCCCCAGAGGGTGGCTACACCTTC. This codes for CASSLSPEGGYTF.

This clonotype was detected many times. The chain links TRBV20-1 to TRBJ1-5; D remains ambiguous. The V end lost 4 bases, the J end lost 0 bases, and 4 bases lay between the germline ends. In germline, CDR1 is DFQATT, CDR2 SNEGSKA (reference sequence). This CDR3 contains 12 residues. CDR3 in DNA: TGCAGTGCTACAGATAGCAATCAGCCCCAGCATTTT. Residues: CSATDSNQPQHF.

The V and J genes are TRBV7-9 and TRBJ1-1, with unresolved D. Trimming stripped 5 bases from V and 0 bases from J, with 7 bases between. Germline CDR1 is SEHNR and CDR2 is FQNEAQ (reference sequence). There are 13 residues in the CDR3. CDR3 nucleotides: TGTGCCAGCAGCCTCCCGTTGAACACTGAAGCTTTCTTT. Its translation: CASSLPLNTEAFF.

This chain links TRBV6-2 or TRBV6-3 with TRBJ2-3; TRBD2 matches 7 bases. Losses at the gene ends were 2 bases for V and 1 base for J; bases not matched to a gene: 3. Germline-derived CDR1 and CDR2 are MNHEY and SVGEGT. The length of the CDR3 is 15 residues. CDR3 DNA: TGTGCCAGCAGTTACGAGGCGGGGGGCACAGATACGCAGTATTTT. Translation gives CASSYEAGGTDTQYF.

DNA of the CDR3: TGTGCCAGCGCGAAGGGGAGCACAGATACGCAGTATTTT. This translates into CASAKGSTDTQYF. The rearrangement links TRBV7-9 to TRBJ2-3; TRBD1 is a possible D gene (5 bases). The CDR3 spans 13 residues. The V and J ends lost 8 bases and 0 bases respectively, with 9 bases between them. CDR1 is SEHNR, CDR2 FQNEAQ, per germline (reference sequence).

V usage is TRBV12-3 or TRBV12-4 and J usage is TRBJ2-3; maybe TRBD2 (6 bases). V was shortened by 5 bases and J by 1 base, with 13 bases between the two germline ends. This CDR3 contains 15 residues. For the CDR3, the DNA is TGTGCCAGCAGTCCCCTAGCGCGCCGCACAGATACGCAGTATTTT. It encodes CASSPLARRTDTQYF.